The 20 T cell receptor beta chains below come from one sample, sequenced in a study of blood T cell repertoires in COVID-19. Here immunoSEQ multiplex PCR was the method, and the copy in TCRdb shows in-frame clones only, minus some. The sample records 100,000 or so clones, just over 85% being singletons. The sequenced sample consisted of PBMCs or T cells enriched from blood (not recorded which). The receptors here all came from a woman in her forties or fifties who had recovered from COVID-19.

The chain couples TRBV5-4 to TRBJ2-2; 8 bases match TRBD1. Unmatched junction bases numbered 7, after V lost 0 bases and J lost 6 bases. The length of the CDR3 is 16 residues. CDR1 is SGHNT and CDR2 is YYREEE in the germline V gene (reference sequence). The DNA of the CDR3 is TGTGCCAGCAGCTTGGCCGGCAGGGGGCTAGCCGGGGAGCTGTTTTTT. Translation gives CASSLAGRGLAGELFF.

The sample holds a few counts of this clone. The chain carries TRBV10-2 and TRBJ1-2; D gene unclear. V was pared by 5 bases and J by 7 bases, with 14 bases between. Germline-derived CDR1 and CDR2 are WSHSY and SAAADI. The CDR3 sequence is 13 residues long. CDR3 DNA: TGCGCCAGCAGTCGGGGAAAAGACTCTGGCTACACCTTC. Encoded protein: CASSRGKDSGYTF.

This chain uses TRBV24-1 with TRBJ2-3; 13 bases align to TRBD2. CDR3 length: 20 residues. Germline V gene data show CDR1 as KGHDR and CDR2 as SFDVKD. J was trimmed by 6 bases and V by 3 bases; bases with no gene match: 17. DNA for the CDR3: TGTGCCACCAGTGATGCCGGGACTAGCGGGGTTAGGCTGGCTTCCGATACGCAGTATTTT. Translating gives CATSDAGTSGVRLASDTQYF.

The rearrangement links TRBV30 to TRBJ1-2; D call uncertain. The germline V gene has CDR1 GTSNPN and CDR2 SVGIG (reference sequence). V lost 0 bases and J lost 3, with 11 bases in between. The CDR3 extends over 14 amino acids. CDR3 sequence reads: CAWSVREGDYGYTF. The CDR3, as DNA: TGTGCCTGGAGTGTTAGGGAGGGAGACTATGGCTACACCTTC.

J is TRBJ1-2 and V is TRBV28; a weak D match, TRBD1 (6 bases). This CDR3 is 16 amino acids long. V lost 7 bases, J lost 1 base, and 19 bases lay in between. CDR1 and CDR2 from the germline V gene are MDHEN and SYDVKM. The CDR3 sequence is CASIPNDRFFNYGYTF. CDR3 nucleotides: TGTGCCAGCATCCCAAACGACAGGTTCTTTAACTATGGCTACACCTTC.

This CDR3 is CASSQANNEQFF. The CDR3 coding sequence is TGTGCCAGCAGTCAGGCTAACAATGAGCAGTTCTTC. V usage is TRBV12-3 or TRBV12-4 and J usage is TRBJ2-1; no reliable D call. The CDR3 extends over 12 amino acids. V lost 5 bases and J lost 5, with 7 bases in between.

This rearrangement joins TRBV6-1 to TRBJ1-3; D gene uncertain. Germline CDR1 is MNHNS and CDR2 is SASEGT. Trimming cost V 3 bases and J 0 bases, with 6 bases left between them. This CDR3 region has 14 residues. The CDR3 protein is CASSDQNSGNTIYF. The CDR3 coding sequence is TGTGCCAGCAGTGATCAGAACTCTGGAAACACCATATATTTT.

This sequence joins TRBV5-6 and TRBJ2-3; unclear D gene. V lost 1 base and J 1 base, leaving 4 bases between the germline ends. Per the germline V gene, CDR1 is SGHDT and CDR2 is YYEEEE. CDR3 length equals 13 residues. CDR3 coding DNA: TGTGCCAGCAGCTTGTTCGGCACAGATACGCAGTATTTT. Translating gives CASSLFGTDTQYF.

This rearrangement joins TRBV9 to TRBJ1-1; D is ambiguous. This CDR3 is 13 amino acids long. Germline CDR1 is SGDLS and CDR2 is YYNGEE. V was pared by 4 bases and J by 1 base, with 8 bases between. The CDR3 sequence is CASSLTKNTEAFF. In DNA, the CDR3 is TGTGCCAGCAGCTTGACAAAGAACACTGAAGCTTTCTTT. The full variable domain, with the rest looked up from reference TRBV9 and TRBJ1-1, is DSGVTQTPKHLITATGQRVTLRCSPRSGDLSVYWYQQSLDQGLQFLIQYYNGEERAKGNILERFSAQQFPDLHSELNLSSLELGDSALYFCASSLTKNTEAFFGQGTRLTVV.

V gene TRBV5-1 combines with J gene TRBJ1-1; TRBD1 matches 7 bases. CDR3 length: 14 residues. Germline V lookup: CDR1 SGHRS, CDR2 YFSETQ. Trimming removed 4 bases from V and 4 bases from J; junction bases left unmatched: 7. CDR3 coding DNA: TGCGCCAGCAGCCAAGGGGGCTCGGGCACTGAAGCTTTCTTT. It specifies CASSQGGSGTEAFF.

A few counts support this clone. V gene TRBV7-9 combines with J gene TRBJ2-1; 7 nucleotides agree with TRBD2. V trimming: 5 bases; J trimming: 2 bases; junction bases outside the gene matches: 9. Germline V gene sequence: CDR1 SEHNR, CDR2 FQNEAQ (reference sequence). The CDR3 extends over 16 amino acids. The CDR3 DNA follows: TGTGCCAGCAGCACCTTGAGCGGGGCCCCCTACAATGAGCAGTTCTTC. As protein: CASSTLSGAPYNEQFF.

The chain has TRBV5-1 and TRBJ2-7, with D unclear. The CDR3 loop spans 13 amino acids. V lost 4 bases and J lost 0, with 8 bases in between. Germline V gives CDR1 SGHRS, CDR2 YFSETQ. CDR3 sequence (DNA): TGCGCCAGCAGCATCTACCCCTCCTACGAGCAGTACTTC. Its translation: CASSIYPSYEQYF.

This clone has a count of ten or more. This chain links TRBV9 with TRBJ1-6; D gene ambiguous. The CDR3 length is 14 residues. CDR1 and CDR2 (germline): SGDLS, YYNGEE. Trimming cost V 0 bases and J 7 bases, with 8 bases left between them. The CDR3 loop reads CASSVDSPNSPLHF. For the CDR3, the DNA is TGTGCCAGCAGCGTAGACAGCCCCAATTCACCCCTCCACTTT.

The CDR3 region is CASSHAQGSYNSPLHF. CDR3 sequence (DNA): TGTGCCAGCAGCCACGCCCAGGGTTCCTATAATTCACCCCTCCACTTT. This chain links TRBV3-1 (or the pseudogene TRBV3-2) with TRBJ1-6; TRBD1 might be the D (5 bases). The germline CDR1 and CDR2 sequences are LGHDT and YNNKEL (reference sequence). CDR3 length: 16 residues. V lost 3 bases and J 1 base, leaving 10 bases between the germline ends.

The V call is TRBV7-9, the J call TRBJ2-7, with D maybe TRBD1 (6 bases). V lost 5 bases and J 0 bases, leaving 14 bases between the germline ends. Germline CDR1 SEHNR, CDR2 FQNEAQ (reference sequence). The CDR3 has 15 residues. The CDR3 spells CASSHHRDTSYEQYF. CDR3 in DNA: TGTGCCAGCAGCCACCACCGGGACACCTCCTACGAGCAGTACTTC.

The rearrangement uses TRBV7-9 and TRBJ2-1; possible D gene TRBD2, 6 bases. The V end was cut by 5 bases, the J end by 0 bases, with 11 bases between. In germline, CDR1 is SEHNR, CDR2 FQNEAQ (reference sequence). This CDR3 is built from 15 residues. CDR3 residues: CASSRDWSSYNEQFF. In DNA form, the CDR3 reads TGTGCCAGCAGCCGGGACTGGAGCTCCTACAATGAGCAGTTCTTC.

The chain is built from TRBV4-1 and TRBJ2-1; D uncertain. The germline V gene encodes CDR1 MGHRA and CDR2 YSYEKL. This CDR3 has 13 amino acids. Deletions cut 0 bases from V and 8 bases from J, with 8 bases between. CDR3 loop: CASSQDWSDEQFF. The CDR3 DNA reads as TGCGCCAGCAGCCAAGATTGGAGCGATGAGCAGTTCTTC.

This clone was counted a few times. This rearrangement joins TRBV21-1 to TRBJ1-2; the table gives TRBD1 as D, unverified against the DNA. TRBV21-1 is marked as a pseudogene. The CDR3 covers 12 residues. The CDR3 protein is CASSKQGGGYTF. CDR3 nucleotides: TGTGCCAGCAGCAAACAGGGCGGTGGCTACACCTTC.

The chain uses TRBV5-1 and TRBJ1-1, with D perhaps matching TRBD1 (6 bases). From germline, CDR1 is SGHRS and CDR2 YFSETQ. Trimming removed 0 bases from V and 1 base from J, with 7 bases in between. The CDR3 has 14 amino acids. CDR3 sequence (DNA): TGCGCCAGCAGCTTGGCGGGACAGAACACTGAAGCTTTCTTT. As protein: CASSLAGQNTEAFF.

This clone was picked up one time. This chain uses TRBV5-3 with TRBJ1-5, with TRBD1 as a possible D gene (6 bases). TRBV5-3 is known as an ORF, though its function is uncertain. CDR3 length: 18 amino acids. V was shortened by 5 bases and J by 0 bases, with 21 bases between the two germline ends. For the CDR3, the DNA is TGTGCCAGAAGAGAGTCAGGGGTTGATTGGGCTAGCAATCAGCCCCAGCATTTT. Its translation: CARRESGVDWASNQPQHF.